A selection of T cell receptor beta chains follows, all from one sample in a study of blood T cell repertoires in COVID-19. The assay was immunoSEQ multiplex PCR, and TCRdb's table has in-frame clones only and misses some. The sample includes more than 85,000 clones, about 85% seen only once; the top ten take over 2%. The sample comprised peripheral blood. Source of these receptors: a man aged 50 or older with active COVID-19. Both conserved end residues are part of each CDR3. The order of the fields is D gene, J gene, clone size, V gene, CDR3 DNA, CDR3 protein. D genes are given only for firm matches. Clone size, where shown, is once, few, many, or a class for clones that have expanded.

TRBD1	TRBJ2-7	once	TRBV3-1/TRBV3-2	TGTGCCAGCAGCCAATACAGGGGGCTCAGCGAGCAGTACTTC	CASSQYRGLSEQYF
-	TRBJ1-4	-	TRBV4-1	TGCGCCAGCAGCCAAGCAGGGAGGCCTAATGAAAAACTGTTTTTT	CASSQAGRPNEKLFF
TRBD1	TRBJ2-3	-	TRBV7-2	TGTGCCAGCAGTTACAGACAGGGGGCAAGCACAGATACGCAGTATTTT	CASSYRQGASTDTQYF
TRBD1	TRBJ1-2	-	TRBV3-1/TRBV3-2	TGTGCCAGCAGCCAAGTCATAGGGGGCGGCTACACCTTC	CASSQVIGGGYTF
-	TRBJ2-7	-	TRBV5-1	TGCGCCAGCAGCAAGACAAGCCCTGTCTCCGAGCAGTACTTC	CASSKTSPVSEQYF
TRBD2	TRBJ2-5	-	TRBV5-6	TGTGCCAGCAGGTGGCGGGGGGGCCGGGAGACCCAGTACTTC	CASRWRGGRETQYF
TRBD1	TRBJ1-1	-	TRBV5-4	TGTGCCAGCAGCTTGGCAGGCAGGGGGACTGAAGCTTTCTTT	CASSLAGRGTEAFF
-	TRBJ1-2	-	TRBV2	TGTGCCAGCAGTGATCGCGGAATCCCCTATGGCTACACCTTC	CASSDRGIPYGYTF
TRBD2	TRBJ2-1	-	TRBV11-2	TGTGCCAGCAGCCGACAGGAGCGGGGGGCATACAATGAGCAGTTCTTC	CASSRQERGAYNEQFF
-	TRBJ1-3	-	TRBV7-2	TGTGCCAGCAGCAAGCGACGCGACAGCTCTGGAAACACCATATATTTT	CASSKRRDSSGNTIYF
-	TRBJ2-2	-	TRBV2	TGTGCCAGCAGTACTACAGGGGGGGGAAGAGGGGAGCTGTTTTTT	CASSTTGGGRGELFF
TRBD2	TRBJ2-7	-	TRBV7-6	TGTGCCAGCAGCTTAGAGGGAGCGGGGGGACTTTTCTCCTACGAGCAGTACTTC	CASSLEGAGGLFSYEQYF
-	TRBJ1-6	-	TRBV3-1/TRBV3-2	TGTGCCAGCAGCCTCCGGGGCGGGGGCGATAATTCACCCCTCCACTTT	CASSLRGGGDNSPLHF
-	TRBJ2-2	-	TRBV4-2	TGTGCCAGCAGCCGAGGTCGGGGAACCGGGGAGCTGTTTTTT	CASSRGRGTGELFF
TRBD1	TRBJ2-2	-	TRBV2	TGTGCCAGCAGCCCGGCGGGACAGGGGGTAGGCGGGGAGCTGTTTTTT	CASSPAGQGVGGELFF
-	TRBJ1-2	once	TRBV7-9	TGTGCCAGCAGCTTACTAGCACCCCTTGGCTACACCTTC	CASSLLAPLGYTF
-	TRBJ1-1	few	TRBV20-1	TGCAGTGCTAGTACCAGGGGAACTGAAGCTTTCTTT	CSASTRGTEAFF
TRBD1	TRBJ1-5	few	TRBV4-3	TGCGCCAGCAGCCACTCGACAGGGGCTGGGCAGCCCCAGCATTTT	CASSHSTGAGQPQHF
TRBD2	TRBJ2-1	-	TRBV7-2	TGTGCCAGCAGCTACGGACTAGACTATGAGCAGTTCTTC	CASSYGLDYEQFF
-	TRBJ1-4	-	TRBV6-5	TGTGCCAGCAGAGCGGGTCCCAATAATGAAAAACTGTTTTTT	CASRAGPNNEKLFF
-	TRBJ2-3	-	TRBV28	TGTGCCAGCAGTTCGACCCTCGGCGGGGTGGCAGATACGCAGTATTTT	CASSSTLGGVADTQYF
TRBD2	TRBJ2-5	-	TRBV19	TGTGCCAGTTCCGGCGGGCGGGGGGGCCATGAGACCCAGTACTTC	CASSGGRGGHETQYF
TRBD1	TRBJ2-7	-	TRBV5-5	TGTGCCAGCAGCCCCAACCGGGACAGGGGAATTTACGAGCAGTACTTC	CASSPNRDRGIYEQYF
TRBD1	TRBJ2-3	-	TRBV24-1	TGTGCCACCAGTGAGCCGGGACAGGGTCTCACAGATACGCAGTATTTT	CATSEPGQGLTDTQYF
-	TRBJ2-1	-	TRBV5-8	TGTGCCAGCACTACGTCACAGGGATACTACAATGAGCAGTTCTTC	CASTTSQGYYNEQFF
-	TRBJ1-2	-	TRBV29-1	TGCAGCGTTGAAGATCCTAAAGGGGCTAACTATGGCTACACCTTC	CSVEDPKGANYGYTF
-	TRBJ2-2	-	TRBV6-5	TGTGCCAGCAGTTACTCGCGGGAATTCACCGGGGAGCTGTTTTTT	CASSYSREFTGELFF
-	TRBJ1-2	-	TRBV3-1/TRBV3-2	TGTGCCAGCAGCCCTGCGGGTAGTGGCTACACCTTC	CASSPAGSGYTF
-	TRBJ2-3	-	TRBV6-5	TGTGCCAGCAGAGCAGCCCAGGCGGGAACAGATACGCAGTATTTT	CASRAAQAGTDTQYF
TRBD1	TRBJ1-5	-	TRBV5-1	TGCGCCAGCAGCCAGACAGGGAGAGAACAGCCCCAGCATTTT	CASSQTGREQPQHF
TRBD2	TRBJ2-5	-	TRBV6-1	TGTGCCAGCAGTGCGACCGGGACTAGCGGCCAAGAGACCCAGTACTTC	CASSATGTSGQETQYF
TRBD2	TRBJ2-3	-	TRBV18	TGTGCCAGCTCGACCACGACTAGCGGGGGGGCAGATACGCAGTATTTT	CASSTTTSGGADTQYF
-	TRBJ1-2	-	TRBV6-5	TGTGCCACAAGACAGGTATCCTGGGGCTACACCTTC	CATRQVSWGYTF
-	TRBJ2-1	-	TRBV7-2	TGTGCCAGCAGTGAGGCGAGCTCCTACAATGAGCAGTTCTTC	CASSEASSYNEQFF
-	TRBJ1-3	-	TRBV2	TGTGCCAGCAGAGAAAATTTAGGAAACACCATATATTTT	CASRENLGNTIYF
TRBD2	TRBJ2-1	-	TRBV11-1	TGTGCCAGCAGCTTGGGGGGGATCTCCTACAATGAGCAGTTCTTC	CASSLGGISYNEQFF
TRBD1	TRBJ2-3	-	TRBV5-1	TGCGCCAGCAGCTCGGGGACAGGGGGCACAGATACGCAGTATTTT	CASSSGTGGTDTQYF